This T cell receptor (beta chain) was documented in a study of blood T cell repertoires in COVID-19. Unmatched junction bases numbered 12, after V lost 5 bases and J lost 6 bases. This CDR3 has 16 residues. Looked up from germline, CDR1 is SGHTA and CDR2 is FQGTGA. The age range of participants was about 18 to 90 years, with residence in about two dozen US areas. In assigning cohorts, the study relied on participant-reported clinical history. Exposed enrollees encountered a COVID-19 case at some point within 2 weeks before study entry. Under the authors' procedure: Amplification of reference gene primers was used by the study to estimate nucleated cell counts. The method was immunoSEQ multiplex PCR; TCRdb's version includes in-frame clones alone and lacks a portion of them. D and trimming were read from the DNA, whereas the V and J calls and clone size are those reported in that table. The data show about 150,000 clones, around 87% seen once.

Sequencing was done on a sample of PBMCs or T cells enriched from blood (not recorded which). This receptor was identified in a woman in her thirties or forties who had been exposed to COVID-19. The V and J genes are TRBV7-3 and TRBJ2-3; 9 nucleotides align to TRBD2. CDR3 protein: CASSPSGLAGRDTQYF. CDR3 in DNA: TGTGCCAGCAGCCCGTCGGGTCTAGCGGGACGGGATACGCAGTATTTT. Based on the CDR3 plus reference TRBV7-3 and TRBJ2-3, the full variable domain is GAGVSQTPSNKVTEKGKYVELRCDPISGHTALYWYRQSLGQGPEFLIYFQGTGAADDSGLPNDRFFAVRPEGSVSTLKIQRTERGDSAVYLCASSPSGLAGRDTQYFGPGTRLTVL.